This T cell receptor beta chain was documented in a study of beta chain features in type 1 diabetes. Study outcomes and limitations: Naive, central memory and Treg TCRB repertoires seemed to resemble each other more closely in patients than they did in healthy donors. Over-representation of high TCR-expressing cells was a possible consequence of cDNA sequencing.

Comment on this clone: Antigen unknown.

The authors reverse transcribed all of the isolated RNA, so sequencing captured expressed TCRB transcripts. TCRdb keeps only in-frame clones here, not all; method: immunoSEQ multiplex PCR. This table holds 860,000 or so clones, roughly a sixth found once. CDR1 and CDR2 from the germline V gene are KGHSH and LQKENI. This CDR3 spans 13 amino acids. V was clipped by 1 base and J by 3 bases, with 6 bases between them. This receptor was taken from a woman aged 18-29 years in good health. Sample: naive CD4+ T cells from blood. This sequence joins TRBV18 and TRBJ1-2; D call uncertain. CDR3 nucleotides: TGTGCCAGCTCACCACTGCGGGACTATGGCTACACCTTC. This translates into CASSPLRDYGYTF.